This T cell receptor beta chain was observed in a study of blood T cell repertoires in COVID-19. Unmatched junction bases numbered 12, after V lost 3 bases and J lost 5 bases. Germline CDR1 SGHKS, CDR2 YYEKEE (reference sequence). There are 16 residues in the CDR3. Original methodology: Quantification of nucleated cells was approximated via reference gene primer amplification. Method: immunoSEQ multiplex PCR; TCRdb's copy keeps in-frame clones and lacks some. V, J and clone size reflect that table, while D and trimming were determined from the DNA. The sample has 80,000 to 95,000 clones; over 70% are singletons.

This clonotype was sampled from a woman aged 80 or over with active or convalescent COVID-19. The rearrangement uses TRBV5-5 and TRBJ2-5; 8 nucleotides agree with TRBD2. Sequencing input: peripheral blood. The CDR3 is CASSSRPAGGLETQYF. The CDR3 bases are TGTGCCAGCAGCTCCCGGCCGGCGGGGGGATTGGAGACCCAGTACTTC.